Following are 9 T cell receptor beta chains from one sample sequenced in a study of metastatic and nonmetastatic thyroid tumors. Not a single patient had been given any form of treatment at any point before undergoing thyroid surgery. TCRdb reprocessed the PCR reads using MiXCR. The data contain roughly 30,000 clones, just under 30% of them singletons. Sequenced: blood. The receptors here all came from a female donor with papillary thyroid cancer or a benign thyroid nodule (not recorded which). Some clones in this sample may be carry-over from other donors' samples.

This clone has more than one count but fewer than ten. The V call is TRBV28, the J call TRBJ2-7; 8 positions agree with TRBD1. V shed 2 bases and J 3 bases; nucleotides not matched to a gene: 18. Germline V lookup: CDR1 MDHEN, CDR2 SYDVKM. CDR3 size: 19 residues. CDR3 bases: TGTGCCAGCAGTTTAATACTCAGGGGGACAGGCATCCTCAACTACGAGCAGTACTTC. Translated: CASSLILRGTGILNYEQYF. The entire variable domain, with the rest obtained from reference TRBV28 and TRBJ2-7, is as follows: DVKVTQSSRYLVKRTGEKVFLECVQDMDHENMFWYRQDPGLGLRLIYFSYDVKMKEKGDIPEGYSVSREKKERFSLILESASTNQTSMYLCASSLILRGTGILNYEQYFGPGTRLTVT.

V and J are TRBV5-1 and TRBJ2-1; 9 bases are shared with TRBD1. Germline V gene data show CDR1 as SGHRS and CDR2 as YFSETQ. V was clipped by 3 bases and J by 8 bases; unmatched bases: 12. This CDR3 comprises 16 residues. Here the CDR3 DNA reads TGCGCCAGCAGCTCCTACGTACAGGGGGCGCACTATGAGCAGTTCTTC. It translates to CASSSYVQGAHYEQFF.

This clone was seen at least ten times. V and J are TRBV6-1 and TRBJ2-5, with a possible D match to TRBD2 (6 bases). Germline V gives CDR1 MNHNS, CDR2 SASEGT. This CDR3 comprises 17 residues. Trimming pared 1 base from V and 4 bases from J, leaving 19 bases between. DNA for the CDR3: TGTGCCAGCAGTGAAGGAAGCAGGCTAGCGACGAGAGAGACCCAGTACTTC. Its protein product is CASSEGSRLATRETQYF.

This clone turned up a few times. CDR3 DNA: TGTGCCAGCAGTAGAGGGCGAGTGAACGGGGAGCTGTTTTTT. This sequence encodes CASSRGRVNGELFF. The chain has TRBV6-1 and TRBJ2-2, with a possible D match to TRBD2 (5 bases). Germline lookup yields CDR1 MNHNS and CDR2 SASEGT. CDR3 length: 14 amino acids. V was clipped by 5 bases and J by 7 bases, with 14 bases between them.

The CDR3 loop is CASTTSLTGDNEQYF. The CDR3 DNA reads TGTGCCTCAACAACTTCACTAACCGGCGACAACGAGCAGTACTTC. The rearrangement links TRBV28 to TRBJ2-7, with D hard to call. This CDR3 spans 15 amino acids. CDR1 is MDHEN and CDR2 is SYDVKM in the germline V gene. Trimming left V 11 bases short and J 5 bases short, with 25 bases between. Together with reference TRBV28 and TRBJ2-7, the CDR3 gives the full variable domain: DVKVTQSSRYLVKRTGEKVFLECVQDMDHENMFWYRQDPGLGLRLIYFSYDVKMKEKGDIPEGYSVSREKKERFSLILESASTNQTSMYLCASTTSLTGDNEQYFGPGTRLTVT.

The chain is built from TRBV5-6 and TRBJ1-5; D remains ambiguous. With 2 bases removed from V and 1 base from J, the gap between germline ends came to 10 bases. Germline CDR1 and CDR2: SGHDT and YYEEEE. CDR3 size: 15 residues. The CDR3 DNA reads TGTGCCAGCAGCTTCGGACTTAGGAGCAATCAGCCCCAGCATTTT. This translates into CASSFGLRSNQPQHF.

A single count supports this clone. The chain carries TRBV9 and TRBJ1-2; TRBD1 matches 7 bases. V lost 4 bases, J lost 6 bases, and 6 bases stayed unmatched. Germline CDR1 and CDR2: SGDLS and YYNGEE. CDR3 length: 13 amino acids. CDR3 coding DNA: TGTGCCAGCAGCCTACAGGGGCTGGATGGCTACACCTTC. As protein: CASSLQGLDGYTF.

In this sample, this clone turned up a few times. The chain couples TRBV6-1 to TRBJ2-7, with 7 bases fitting TRBD1. The ends lost 6 bases at V and 3 bases at J; junction bases unmatched: 11. The CDR3 spans 15 residues. Germline loops: CDR1 MNHNS, CDR2 SASEGT. The CDR3 DNA is TGTGCCAGCAGCCTTTCCGGGACAGTGGTCTACGAGCAGTACTTC. This gives the protein CASSLSGTVVYEQYF.

In the case of this clone: This may stem from a read error, because a much larger clone lies one nucleotide away. The identical CDR3 is also encoded by other nucleotide sequences in the sample. The chain is built from TRBV14 and TRBJ1-1, with D unresolved. The CDR3 spans 15 residues. Germline values: CDR1 SGHDN, CDR2 FVKESK. The CDR3, as DNA: TGCGCCAGCAGCCTTGGCCCAGGAGCCTTAGCTGAAGCTTTCTTT. As protein: CASSLGPGALAEAFF. Filled out from reference TRBV14 and TRBJ1-1, the complete variable domain reads EAGVTQFPSHSVIEKGQTVTLRCDPISGHDNLYWYRRVMGKEIKFLLHFVKESKQDESGMPNNRFLAERTGGTYSTLKVQPAELEDSGVYFCASSLGPGALAEAFFGQGTRLTVV.